This TCR beta chain was captured by sequencing in a study of T cells after yellow fever vaccination. The V gene's germline CDR1 is SGHVS and CDR2 FQNEAQ. V was clipped by 1 base and J by 5 bases, with 17 bases between them. There are 17 residues in the CDR3. TCRdb re-derived calls from the 5' RACE reads in MiXCR, one entry per CDR3 protein. The sample shows tens of thousands of distinct CDR3 sequences, about 7.2% of them seen only once. This clonotype has just a few counts. This clonotype was sampled from a man in his late teens or twenties who received the YFV17D yellow fever vaccine. Specimen: CD8+ T cells sorted from PBMCs, collected roughly 10 days after the first yellow fever vaccination. The chain has TRBV7-8 and TRBJ2-2; possible D gene TRBD2, 7 bases. CDR3 nucleotide sequence: TGTGCCAGCAGCTTAGAGGGGGGGCGCGTTTATACCGGGGAGCTGTTTTTT. It codes for CASSLEGGRVYTGELFF.